Only a few counts were recorded for the clone carrying this TCR beta chain. Antigen unknown. The source of the sample is a study of cytomegalovirus exposure and HLA in healthy donors. Using immunoSEQ multiplex PCR, the repertoire was profiled, and TCRdb retains in-frame clones only, with some absent. The sample has fewer than 200,000 clones, 85% seen once. The ends were cut back, 6 bases at V and 3 bases at J, with 9 bases in the middle. The CDR3 contains 13 residues. CDR1 and CDR2 from the germline V gene are MNHEY and SMNVEV (reference sequence). The donors were members of the validation cohort comprising approximately 120 subjects, separate from the roughly 650-subject first cohort. Study-level points and caveats: Using the classifier, cytomegalovirus status was reportedly diagnosed with high specificity and sensitivity. The authors listed some 150 TCR beta chains as cytomegalovirus-associated.

This clonotype was sampled from a man aged 18 to 35 in good health and CMV-seropositive. The chain couples TRBV27 to TRBJ1-5; perhaps TRBD1 as D (6 bases). The sequenced sample consisted of PBMCs. The DNA for the CDR3 is TGTGCCAGCAGAACAGGGTTCAATCAGCCCCAGCATTTT. It is translated as CASRTGFNQPQHF.